This T cell receptor beta chain was recovered during a study of blood T cells in healthy people across ages. This clonotype was seen a handful of times. Alongside a J-beta primer mix, a sample-barcoded 5' primer served in a second PCR lasting roughly 6 to 11 cycles. From the 5' RACE reads, TCRdb called clonotypes with MiXCR, one entry per CDR3 protein. The sample comprises about 510,000 distinct CDR3 sequences, 27% of which are singletons, and 3% to 4% rests with the top ten. Germline V gives CDR1 DFQATT, CDR2 SNEGSKA (reference sequence). The CDR3 consists of 15 residues. J gave up 0 bases and V 4 bases, and 4 bases lay outside the gene matches. These data were also filed under a second study, of T cells of mothers and their children.

V gene TRBV20-1 combines with J gene TRBJ1-4; 8 bases fit TRBD1. The sequenced sample was blood. The TCR originated in a boy aged 2-15 years in good health. As DNA, the CDR3 is TGCAGTGCTACACAGGGGGTTGCAACTAATGAAAAACTGTTTTTT. Translating it yields CSATQGVATNEKLFF.